This T cell receptor beta chain came from a study of OX40 agonist ivuxolimab in advanced cancers. Across the study: The treatment was a fully human IgG2 OX40 agonist, ivuxolimab. Study-wide points: Those patients achieving a partial response at 0.1-3.0 mg/kg showed among the lowest clonal expansion. In the 0.1 to 3.0 mg/kg range, CD4+ and CD8+ blood T cells had expanded clonally by week 6.

Germline-derived CDR1 and CDR2 are KGHSH and LQKENI. This CDR3 is built from 13 residues. Deletions cut 4 bases from V and 2 bases from J, with 8 bases between. The assay was immunoSEQ multiplex PCR, and TCRdb's table has in-frame clones only and misses some. The sample lists tens of thousands of clones, 88% occurring once. Details on this clone: Its cognate antigen is unknown.

The rearrangement joins TRBV18 to TRBJ1-1; weak D call: TRBD1 (6 bases). The sequence derives from an adult with an advanced solid tumor such as melanoma, head and neck, liver or kidney cancer. Material: CD4+ or CD8+ T cells sorted from blood, obtained in a trial of the OX40 agonist ivuxolimab. Here the CDR3 DNA reads TGTGCCAGCTCACAGGGGGAAAACACTGAAGCTTTCTTT. Translation: CASSQGENTEAFF.